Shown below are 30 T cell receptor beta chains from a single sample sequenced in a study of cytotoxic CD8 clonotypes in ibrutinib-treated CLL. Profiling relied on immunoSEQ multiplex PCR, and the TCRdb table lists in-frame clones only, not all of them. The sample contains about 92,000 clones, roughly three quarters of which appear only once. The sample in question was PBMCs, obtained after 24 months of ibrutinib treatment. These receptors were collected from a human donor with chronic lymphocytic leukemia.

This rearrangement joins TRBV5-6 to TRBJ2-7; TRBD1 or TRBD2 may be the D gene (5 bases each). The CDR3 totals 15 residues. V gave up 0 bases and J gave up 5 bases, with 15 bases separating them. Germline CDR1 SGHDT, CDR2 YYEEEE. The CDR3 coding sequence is TGTGCCAGCAGCTTGGTAAATAGGGGCGGGCACGAGCAGTACTTC. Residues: CASSLVNRGGHEQYF. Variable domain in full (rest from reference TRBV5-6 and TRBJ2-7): DAGVTQSPTHLIKTRGQQVTLRCSPKSGHDTVSWYQQALGQGPQFIFQYYEEEERQRGNFPDRFSGHQFPNYSSELNVNALLLGDSALYLCASSLVNRGGHEQYFGPGTRLTVT.

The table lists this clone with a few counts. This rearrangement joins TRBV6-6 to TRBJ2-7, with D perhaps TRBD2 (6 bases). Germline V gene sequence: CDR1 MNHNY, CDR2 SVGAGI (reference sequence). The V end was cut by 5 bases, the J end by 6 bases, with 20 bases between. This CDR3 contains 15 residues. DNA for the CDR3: TGTGCCAGCAGTCCCCCCGACCTACGGGAGTCCGAGCAGTACTTC. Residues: CASSPPDLRESEQYF.

The CDR3: CASSVPWPRYGYTF. The CDR3 DNA sequence: TGTGCCAGCAGCGTCCCCTGGCCGCGCTATGGCTACACCTTC. The chain combines TRBV28 with TRBJ1-2; no clear D. The CDR3 extends over 14 amino acids. Germline CDR1 is MDHEN and CDR2 is SYDVKM. V lost 6 bases and J lost 4, with 15 bases in between.

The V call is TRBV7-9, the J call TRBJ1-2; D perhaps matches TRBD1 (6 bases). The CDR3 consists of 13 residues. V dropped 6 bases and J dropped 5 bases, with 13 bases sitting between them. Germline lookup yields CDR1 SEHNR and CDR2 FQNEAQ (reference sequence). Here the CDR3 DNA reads TGTGCCAGCAGTAGGACAGTAATTTATGGCTACACCTTC. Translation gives CASSRTVIYGYTF.

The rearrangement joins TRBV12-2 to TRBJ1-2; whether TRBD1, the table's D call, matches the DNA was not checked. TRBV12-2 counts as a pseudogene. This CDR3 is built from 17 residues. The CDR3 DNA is TGTGCAAGTCGCTACGGGACAGGGGGAAGATTAAACTATGGCTACACCTTC. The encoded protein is CASRYGTGGRLNYGYTF.

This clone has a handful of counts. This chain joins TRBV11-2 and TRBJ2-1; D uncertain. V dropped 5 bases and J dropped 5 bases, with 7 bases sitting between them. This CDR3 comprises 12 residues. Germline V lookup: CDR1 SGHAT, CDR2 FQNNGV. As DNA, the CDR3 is TGTGCCAGCAGCCCCACGGACAATGAGCAGTTCTTC. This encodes CASSPTDNEQFF.

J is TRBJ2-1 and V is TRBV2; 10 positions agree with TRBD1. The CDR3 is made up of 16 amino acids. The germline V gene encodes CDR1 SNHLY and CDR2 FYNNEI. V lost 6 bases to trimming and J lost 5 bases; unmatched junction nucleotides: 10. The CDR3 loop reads CASRWAGTGVDNEQFF. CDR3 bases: TGTGCCAGCAGATGGGCCGGGACAGGGGTGGACAATGAGCAGTTCTTC.

The CDR3 is CASSSGTLAFF. CDR3 DNA: TGTGCCAGCAGCTCGGGGACTTTAGCTTTCTTT. The chain has TRBV11-2 and TRBJ1-1; D is possibly TRBD1 (5 bases). Germline lookup yields CDR1 SGHAT and CDR2 FQNNGV. The V gene lost 4 bases and the J gene lost 10 bases, with 10 bases spanning the gap. The CDR3 runs 11 residues.

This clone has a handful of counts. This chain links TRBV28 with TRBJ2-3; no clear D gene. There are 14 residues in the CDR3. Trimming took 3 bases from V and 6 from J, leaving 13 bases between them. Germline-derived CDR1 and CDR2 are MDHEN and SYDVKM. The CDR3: CASSFPDRGDTQYF. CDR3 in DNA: TGTGCCAGCAGTTTTCCCGATCGTGGGGATACGCAGTATTTT.

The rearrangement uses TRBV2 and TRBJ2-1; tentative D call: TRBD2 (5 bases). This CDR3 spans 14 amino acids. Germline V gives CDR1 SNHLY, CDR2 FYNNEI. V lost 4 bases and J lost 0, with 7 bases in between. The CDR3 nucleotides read TGTGCCAGCAGTGTTAGCGCCTCCTACAATGAGCAGTTCTTC. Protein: CASSVSASYNEQFF.

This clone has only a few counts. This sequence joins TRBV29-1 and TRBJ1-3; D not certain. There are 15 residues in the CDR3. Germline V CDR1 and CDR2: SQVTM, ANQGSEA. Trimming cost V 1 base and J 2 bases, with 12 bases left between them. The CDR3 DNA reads TGCAGCGTTGAAGTGTGGGGTACCCCTGGAAACACCATATATTTT. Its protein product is CSVEVWGTPGNTIYF.

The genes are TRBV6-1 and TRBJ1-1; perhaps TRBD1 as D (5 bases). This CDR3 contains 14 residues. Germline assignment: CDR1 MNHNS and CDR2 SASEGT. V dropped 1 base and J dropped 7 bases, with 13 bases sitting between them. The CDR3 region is CASSEGAGIDEAFF. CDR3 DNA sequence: TGTGCCAGCAGTGAAGGGGCAGGGATAGATGAAGCTTTCTTT.

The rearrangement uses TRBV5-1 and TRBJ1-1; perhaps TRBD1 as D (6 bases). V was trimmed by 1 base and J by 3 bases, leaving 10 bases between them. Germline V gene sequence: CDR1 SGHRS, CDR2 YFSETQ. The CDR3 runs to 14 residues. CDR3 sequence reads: CASSLKQGDTEAFF. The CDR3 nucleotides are TGCGCCAGCAGCTTGAAACAGGGCGACACTGAAGCTTTCTTT.

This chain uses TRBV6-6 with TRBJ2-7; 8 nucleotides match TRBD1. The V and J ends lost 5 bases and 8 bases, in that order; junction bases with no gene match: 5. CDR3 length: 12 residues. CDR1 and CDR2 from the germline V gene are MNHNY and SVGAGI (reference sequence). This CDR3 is CASSQRQGKQYF. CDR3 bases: TGTGCCAGCAGTCAAAGACAGGGGAAGCAGTACTTC.

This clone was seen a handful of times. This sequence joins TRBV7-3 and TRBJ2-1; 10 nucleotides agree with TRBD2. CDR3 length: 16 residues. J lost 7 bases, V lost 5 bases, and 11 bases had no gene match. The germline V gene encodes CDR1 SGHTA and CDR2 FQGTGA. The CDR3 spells CASSLAPAGGQNEQFF. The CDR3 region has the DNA TGTGCCAGCAGCCTGGCCCCAGCGGGGGGGCAGAATGAGCAGTTCTTC. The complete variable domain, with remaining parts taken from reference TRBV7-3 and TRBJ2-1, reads GAGVSQTPSNKVTEKGKYVELRCDPISGHTALYWYRQSLGQGPEFLIYFQGTGAADDSGLPNDRFFAVRPEGSVSTLKIQRTERGDSAVYLCASSLAPAGGQNEQFFGPGTRLTVL.

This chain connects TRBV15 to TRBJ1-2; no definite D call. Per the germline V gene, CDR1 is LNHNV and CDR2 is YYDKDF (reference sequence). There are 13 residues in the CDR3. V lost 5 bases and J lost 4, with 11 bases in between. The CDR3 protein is CATSPGRGYGYTF. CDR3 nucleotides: TGTGCCACCAGCCCCGGGAGAGGCTATGGCTACACCTTC.

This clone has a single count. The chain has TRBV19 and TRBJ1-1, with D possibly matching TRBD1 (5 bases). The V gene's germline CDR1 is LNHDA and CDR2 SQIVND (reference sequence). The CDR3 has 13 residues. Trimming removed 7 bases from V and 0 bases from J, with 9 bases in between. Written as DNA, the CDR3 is TGTGCCAGTACTCTGACAGTGAACACTGAAGCTTTCTTT. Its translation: CASTLTVNTEAFF.

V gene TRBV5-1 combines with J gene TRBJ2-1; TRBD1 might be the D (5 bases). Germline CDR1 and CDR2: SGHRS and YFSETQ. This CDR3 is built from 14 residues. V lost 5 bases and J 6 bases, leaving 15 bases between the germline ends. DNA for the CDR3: TGCGCCAGCAGATTCGACAGTGGTCCCAATGAGCAGTTCTTC. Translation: CASRFDSGPNEQFF.

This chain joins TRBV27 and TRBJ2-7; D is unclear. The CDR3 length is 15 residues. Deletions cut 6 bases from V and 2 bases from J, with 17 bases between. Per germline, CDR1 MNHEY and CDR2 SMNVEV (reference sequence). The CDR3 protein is CASRLQLSRTYEQYF. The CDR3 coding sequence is TGTGCCAGCAGGCTACAGCTGAGTCGCACCTACGAGCAGTACTTC.

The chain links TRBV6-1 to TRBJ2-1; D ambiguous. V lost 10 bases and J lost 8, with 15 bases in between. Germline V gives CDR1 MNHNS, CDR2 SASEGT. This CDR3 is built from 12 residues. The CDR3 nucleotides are TGTGCCACCCTGAACGTAGGTTATGAGCAGTTCTTC. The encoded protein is CATLNVGYEQFF.

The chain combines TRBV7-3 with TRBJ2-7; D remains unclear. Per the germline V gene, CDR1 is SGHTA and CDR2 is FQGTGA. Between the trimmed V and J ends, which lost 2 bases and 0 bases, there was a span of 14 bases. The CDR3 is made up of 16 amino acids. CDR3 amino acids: CASSLVGALRSYEQYF. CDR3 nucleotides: TGTGCCAGCAGCTTAGTTGGAGCTTTACGCTCCTACGAGCAGTACTTC.

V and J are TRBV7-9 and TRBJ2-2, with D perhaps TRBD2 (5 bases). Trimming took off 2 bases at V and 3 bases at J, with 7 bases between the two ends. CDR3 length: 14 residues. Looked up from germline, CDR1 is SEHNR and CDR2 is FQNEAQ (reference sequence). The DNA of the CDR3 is TGTGCCAGCAGCTTATCGGGGTACACCGGGGAGCTGTTTTTT. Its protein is CASSLSGYTGELFF. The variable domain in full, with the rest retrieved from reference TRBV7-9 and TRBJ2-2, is DTGVSQNPRHKITKRGQNVTFRCDPISEHNRLYWYRQTLGQGPEFLTYFQNEAQLEKSRLLSDRFSAERPKGSFSTLEIQRTEQGDSAMYLCASSLSGYTGELFFGEGSRLTVL.

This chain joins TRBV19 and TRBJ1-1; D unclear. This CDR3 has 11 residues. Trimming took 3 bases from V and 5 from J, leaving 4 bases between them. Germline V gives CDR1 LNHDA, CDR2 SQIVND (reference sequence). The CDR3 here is CASSMVTEAFF. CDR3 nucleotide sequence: TGTGCCAGTAGTATGGTGACTGAAGCTTTCTTT.

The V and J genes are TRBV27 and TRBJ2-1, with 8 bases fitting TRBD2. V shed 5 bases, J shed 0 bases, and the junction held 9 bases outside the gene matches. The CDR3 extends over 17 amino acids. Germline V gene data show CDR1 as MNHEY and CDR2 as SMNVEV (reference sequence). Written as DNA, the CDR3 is TGTGCCAGCAGTCCCCGACTAGCGTTGAGCTCCTACAATGAGCAGTTCTTC. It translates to CASSPRLALSSYNEQFF.

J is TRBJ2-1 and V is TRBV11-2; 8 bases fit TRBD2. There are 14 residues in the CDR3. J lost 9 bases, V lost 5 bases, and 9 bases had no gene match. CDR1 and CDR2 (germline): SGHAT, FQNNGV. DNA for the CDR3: TGTGCCAGCAGCCCCACTAGCGGCCAGGGTGAGCAGTTCTTC. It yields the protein CASSPTSGQGEQFF.

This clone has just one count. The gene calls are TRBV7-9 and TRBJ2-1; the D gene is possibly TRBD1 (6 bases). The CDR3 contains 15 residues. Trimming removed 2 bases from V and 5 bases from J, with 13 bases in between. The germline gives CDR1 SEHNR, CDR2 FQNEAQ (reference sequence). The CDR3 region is CASSLWVGDNNEQFF. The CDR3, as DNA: TGTGCCAGCAGCTTATGGGTTGGGGACAACAATGAGCAGTTCTTC.

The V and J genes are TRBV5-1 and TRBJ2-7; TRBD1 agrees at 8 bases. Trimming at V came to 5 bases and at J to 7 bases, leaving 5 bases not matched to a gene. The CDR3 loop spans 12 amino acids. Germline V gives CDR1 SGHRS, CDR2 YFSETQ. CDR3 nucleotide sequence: TGCGCCAGCAGATCGGACAGGGTTGAGCAGTACTTC. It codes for CASRSDRVEQYF.

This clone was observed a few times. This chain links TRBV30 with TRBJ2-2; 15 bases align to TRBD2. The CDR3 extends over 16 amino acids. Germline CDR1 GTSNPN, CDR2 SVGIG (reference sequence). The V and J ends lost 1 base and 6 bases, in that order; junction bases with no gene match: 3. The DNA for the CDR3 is TGTGCCTGGAGTGGGACTAGCGGGAGGGCCCCCGGGGAGCTGTTTTTT. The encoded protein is CAWSGTSGRAPGELFF.

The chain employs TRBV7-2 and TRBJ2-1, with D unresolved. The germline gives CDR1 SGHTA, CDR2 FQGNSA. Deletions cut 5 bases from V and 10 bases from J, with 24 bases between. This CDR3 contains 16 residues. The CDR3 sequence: CASSRDSPQGNQEQFF. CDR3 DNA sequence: TGTGCCAGCAGCCGAGATAGCCCCCAAGGGAACCAAGAGCAGTTCTTC.

CDR3 DNA: TGTGCCAGCAGTTACAGGGCAGAGATTAATGAAAAACTGTTTTTT. Translation: CASSYRAEINEKLFF. The chain links TRBV6-5 to TRBJ1-4; D uncertain. Germline V gives CDR1 MNHEY, CDR2 SVGAGI. Trimming cost V 2 bases and J 4 bases, with 11 bases left between them. CDR3 size: 15 residues.